One and the same sample provided the 23 T cell receptor beta chains below, sequenced in a study of shared clonotypes between healthy human individuals. TCRdb's table, derived via immunoSEQ multiplex PCR, lists solely in-frame clones and lacks some. The sample has some 530,000 clones, around 85% seen once. The sequenced sample consisted of PBMCs. The receptors derive from a woman aged 40 to 49 in good health. Some clones in this sample may be carry-over from other donors' samples.

The chain employs TRBV2 and TRBJ2-5; D ambiguous. The J call may be incorrect, as the DNA end agrees better with TRBJ2-7. This CDR3 spans 14 amino acids. Germline CDR1 is SNHLY and CDR2 is FYNNEI. Here the CDR3 reads CASSDWSLAYEQYF. Written as DNA, the CDR3 is TGTGCCAGCAGTGATTGGTCCTTAGCCTACGAGCAGTACTTC.

This clone appeared once. This sample also contains other DNA sequences that code for the same CDR3. CDR3 DNA sequence: TGTGCCAGCAGTTTATCGGGGGAGACCCAGTACTTC. It encodes CASSLSGETQYF. The V call is TRBV27, the J call TRBJ2-5; D gene unclear. Looked up from germline, CDR1 is MNHEY and CDR2 is SMNVEV (reference sequence). V lost 0 bases and J 5 bases, leaving 4 bases between the germline ends. CDR3 length: 12 amino acids.

As for this clone: It is likely a read error: a sequence one base away is far more abundant. The gene calls are TRBV7-2 and TRBJ2-1, with 9 bases fitting TRBD2. The CDR3 spans 16 residues. CDR1 SGHTA and CDR2 FQGNSA come from the germline V gene. The trim removed 1 base at V and 10 bases at J, leaving 11 bases unmatched. The CDR3 bases are TGTGCCAGCAGCTTAGTGGCTAGCGGGACCTTGGCGGAGCAGTTCTTC. Translation gives CASSLVASGTLAEQFF.

This rearrangement joins TRBV7-2 to TRBJ1-3; 8 bases match TRBD1. V dropped 2 bases and J dropped 7; count of bases not matched to a gene: 4. The CDR3 consists of 14 residues. CDR1 and CDR2 from the germline V gene are SGHTA and FQGNSA. CDR3 loop: CASSLTGGGNTIYF. For the CDR3, the DNA is TGTGCCAGCAGCTTAACAGGGGGAGGGAACACCATATATTTT.

The gene calls are TRBV5-1 and TRBJ1-3, with D perhaps matching TRBD1 (6 bases). This CDR3 comprises 17 residues. V was clipped by 0 bases and J by 0 bases, with 13 bases between them. Germline-derived CDR1 and CDR2 are SGHRS and YFSETQ. The CDR3 protein is CASSLDGGLNSGNTIYF. In DNA form, the CDR3 reads TGCGCCAGCAGCTTGGACGGGGGGCTCAACTCTGGAAACACCATATATTTT.

This chain joins TRBV7-9 and TRBJ2-1, with D possibly matching TRBD1 (5 bases). The CDR3 totals 12 residues. V lost 2 bases and J lost 11, with 10 bases in between. Germline V gives CDR1 SEHNR, CDR2 FQNEAQ (reference sequence). The CDR3 loop is CASSLFPGKQFF. The CDR3, as DNA: TGTGCCAGCAGCTTATTTCCAGGGAAGCAGTTCTTC.

The chain couples TRBV5-1 to TRBJ2-7, with 9 bases that match TRBD2. This CDR3 is 15 amino acids long. Per germline, CDR1 SGHRS and CDR2 YFSETQ. V shed 4 bases and J 1 base; nucleotides not matched to a gene: 6. The CDR3 here is CASSTGLAPSYEQYF. CDR3 nucleotide sequence: TGCGCCAGCAGCACCGGACTAGCGCCATCCTACGAGCAGTACTTC.

This chain uses TRBV1 with TRBJ2-7; the table assigns TRBD2, which was not confirmed against the DNA. TRBV1 is listed as a pseudogene. The CDR3 spans 15 residues. The chain's CDR3 is CTSSLGTSRPYEQYF. DNA of the CDR3: TGCACCAGCAGCCTTGGGACTAGCCGCCCCTACGAGCAGTACTTC.

The chain links TRBV7-9 to TRBJ2-3; TRBD1 agrees at 7 bases. The V gene end was trimmed by 2 bases and the J gene end by 5 bases; junction bases not matched to a gene: 7. CDR1 and CDR2 from the germline V gene are SEHNR and FQNEAQ (reference sequence). The CDR3 runs to 15 residues. CDR3 amino acids: CASSLLTGVIDTQYF. The CDR3 bases are TGTGCCAGCAGCTTACTAACAGGGGTGATAGATACGCAGTATTTT.

This clone was detected a few times. This chain links TRBV29-1 with TRBJ2-3, with TRBD1 as a possible D gene (5 bases). V was cut by 5 bases and J by 3 bases, with 15 bases left in between. This CDR3 region has 14 residues. Germline V CDR1 and CDR2: SQVTM, ANQGSEA. CDR3 DNA sequence: TGCAGCGTTAGCGTGGGTGGGGCGACAGATACGCAGTATTTT. It translates to CSVSVGGATDTQYF.

The V and J genes are TRBV10-2 and TRBJ2-5; D may be TRBD1 (6 bases). This CDR3 comprises 14 residues. The germline gives CDR1 WSHSY, CDR2 SAAADI. Trimming shortened V by 4 bases and J by 9 bases, and 18 bases separated the two germline ends. The CDR3 nucleotides read TGCGCCAGCAGTGTGGAGACAGGCCTTTGGGCCCAGTACTTC. The encoded protein is CASSVETGLWAQYF.

This clone was detected ten times or more. This chain uses TRBV10-3 with TRBJ2-1, with 11 positions matching TRBD2. CDR3 length: 14 residues. Trimming took 10 bases from V and 4 from J; bases not matched to a gene: 6. Looked up from germline, CDR1 is ENHRY and CDR2 is SYGVKD. The DNA for the CDR3 is TGTGCCACCGGGGGACTAGCGGATTACAATGAGCAGTTCTTC. Translating it yields CATGGLADYNEQFF.

The V and J genes are TRBV28 and TRBJ1-2; D uncertain. Germline assignment: CDR1 MDHEN and CDR2 SYDVKM. The CDR3 totals 11 residues. V was clipped by 5 bases and J by 5 bases, with 6 bases between them. The CDR3 is CASSPDYGYTF. In DNA form, the CDR3 reads TGTGCCAGCAGTCCAGATTATGGCTACACCTTC.

This clone has a single count. A far larger clone lies a single base away; this is likely a read error. This chain joins TRBV28 and TRBJ1-5; D uncertain. Germline V CDR1 and CDR2: MDHEN, SYDVKM. CDR3 length equals 15 residues. Written as DNA, the CDR3 is TGTGCCAGCAGTTTAATCCGGGGAAGGCATCAGTCCCAGCATTTT. The encoded protein is CASSLIRGRHQSQHF.

This chain links TRBV15 with TRBJ2-7; the D gene is possibly TRBD2 (5 bases). Germline V gene sequence: CDR1 LNHNV, CDR2 YYDKDF (reference sequence). This CDR3 is built from 15 residues. The V end was cut by 0 bases, the J end by 2 bases, with 11 bases between. CDR3 loop: CATSRDPSGAYEQYF. Here the CDR3 DNA reads TGTGCCACCAGCAGAGACCCGAGCGGTGCCTACGAGCAGTACTTC.

The chain links TRBV5-5 to TRBJ1-5; weak D call: TRBD1 (6 bases). V was shortened by 0 bases and J by 3 bases, with 10 bases between the two germline ends. Germline V gives CDR1 SGHKS, CDR2 YYEKEE (reference sequence). The CDR3 runs 15 residues. The CDR3 region has the DNA TGTGCCAGCAGCTTGGTGGGGGCCAACAATCAGCCCCAGCATTTT. Encoded protein: CASSLVGANNQPQHF.

The V call is TRBV6-5, the J call TRBJ2-7; TRBD2 aligns across 8 bases. The CDR3 consists of 14 residues. Germline V gene lookup returns CDR1 MNHEY and CDR2 SVGAGI. V lost 5 bases and J lost 2; bases outside the gene matches: 5. The CDR3 nucleotides read TGTGCCAGCAGTCTTAGCGGGAACCCCTACGAGCAGTACTTC. Translated, it gives CASSLSGNPYEQYF.

This clone was counted a single time. The V and J genes are TRBV2 and TRBJ2-5; 8 bases align to TRBD1. Germline CDR1 reads SNHLY; CDR2 reads FYNNEI. CDR3 length: 14 residues. Trimming cost V 5 bases and J 5 bases; bases outside gene matches: 7. The CDR3 loop is CASSLQTGVETQYF. The CDR3 DNA reads as TGTGCCAGCAGTCTTCAGACAGGGGTCGAGACCCAGTACTTC.

This clone was detected only once. The same CDR3 also results from other DNA sequences found in this sample. V is TRBV5-1 and J is TRBJ1-2; D perhaps matches TRBD1 (6 bases). Germline V gene lookup returns CDR1 SGHRS and CDR2 YFSETQ. The CDR3 runs 13 residues. V was clipped by 3 bases and J by 2 bases, with 8 bases between them. In nucleotides, the CDR3 is TGCGCCAGCAGCTCCACAGGGAACTATGGCTACACCTTC. It specifies CASSSTGNYGYTF.

This clone appeared a single time. V usage is TRBV2 and J usage is TRBJ1-1; D gene ambiguous. Trimming took 4 bases from V and 1 from J, leaving 10 bases between them. Germline CDR1 and CDR2: SNHLY and FYNNEI. The CDR3 contains 14 residues. The DNA for the CDR3 is TGTGCCAGCAGTGTGGAGGGCCGGAACACTGAAGCTTTCTTT. Residues: CASSVEGRNTEAFF. The variable domain in full, completed from reference TRBV2 and TRBJ1-1, reads EPEVTQTPSHQVTQMGQEVILRCVPISNHLYFYWYRQILGQKVEFLVSFYNNEISEKSEIFDDQFSVERPDGSNFTLKIRSTKLEDSAMYFCASSVEGRNTEAFFGQGTRLTVV.

This clone was seen once. With only one base between it and a far larger clone, this is likely a read error. V gene TRBV28 combines with J gene TRBJ1-5; D not resolved. Germline CDR1 and CDR2: MDHEN and SYDVKM. This CDR3 has 12 residues. As DNA, the CDR3 is TGTGCCAGCAGTGCAGGCAATCAGCACCAGCATTTT. Its protein is CASSAGNQHQHF. The whole variable domain, remainder taken from reference TRBV28 and TRBJ1-5, is DVKVTQSSRYLVKRTGEKVFLECVQDMDHENMFWYRQDPGLGLRLIYFSYDVKMKEKGDIPEGYSVSREKKERFSLILESASTNQTSMYLCASSAGNQHQHFGDGTRLSIL.

This clone was recorded only once. A far larger clone is off by one base, so a read error is likely. The CDR3 coding sequence is TGTGCCAGCACCTACGGGACAGCGAACACCGGGGAGCTGTTTTTT. Its translation is CASTYGTANTGELFF. The chain is built from TRBV2 and TRBJ2-2, with TRBD1 identical over 7 bases. V was pared by 7 bases and J by 0 bases, with 5 bases of the junction left unmatched. The CDR3 extends over 15 amino acids. Germline values: CDR1 SNHLY, CDR2 FYNNEI.

On this clone: This sequence is one base from a far larger clone and is likely a read error. The CDR3: CASSFLLWAGIDNEQFF. CDR3 bases: TGCGCCAGCAGCTTTTTACTTTGGGCGGGAATCGACAATGAGCAGTTCTTC. The chain employs TRBV4-3 and TRBJ2-1; D might be TRBD2 (6 bases). CDR3 length: 17 residues. V was cut by 5 bases and J by 5 bases, with 22 bases left in between. Germline CDR1 LGHNA, CDR2 YSLEER.